The 13 T cell receptor beta chains reported below all come from one sample, sequenced in a study of Tregs in tolerant kidney transplant recipients. TCRdb's copy holds only in-frame clones and misses some; the assay was immunoSEQ multiplex PCR. In the table there are fewer than 150,000 clones, approximately 90% of which are singletons. Source material: CD4+ T cells from blood. The receptor source for this set is a human donor in good health.

The CDR3 spells CATSRASGLTYEQYF. The CDR3 nucleotides are TGTGCCACCAGCAGAGCTAGCGGGCTTACCTACGAGCAGTACTTC. The chain combines TRBV15 with TRBJ2-7, with 8 bases that match TRBD2. The J segment lost 2 bases and the V segment lost 1 base, leaving 4 bases of the junction unmatched. This CDR3 spans 15 amino acids. Per the germline V gene, CDR1 is LNHNV and CDR2 is YYDKDF (reference sequence).

V is TRBV11-3 and J is TRBJ2-2; 10 bases line up with TRBD1. CDR1 is SGHNT and CDR2 is YENEEA in the germline V gene. Trimming at V came to 3 bases and at J to 1 base, leaving 2 bases not matched to a gene. The CDR3 totals 16 residues. In DNA form, the CDR3 reads TGTGCCAGCAGCTTGAGGGACAGGGGGAACACCGGGGAGCTGTTTTTT. As protein: CASSLRDRGNTGELFF.

This chain joins TRBV10-1 and TRBJ1-2; D is unresolved. Germline assignment: CDR1 WNHNN and CDR2 SYGVQD (reference sequence). This CDR3 has 13 amino acids. Trimming stripped 4 bases from V and 6 bases from J, with 12 bases between. The CDR3 region has the DNA TGCGCCAGCAGTGTGTCACGCGTAAATGGCTACACCTTC. Its translation is CASSVSRVNGYTF.

A single count supports this clone. The V gene is TRBV29-1, the J gene TRBJ2-3, with D tentatively TRBD1 (5 bases). Between the trimmed V and J ends, which lost 6 bases and 2 bases, there was a span of 12 bases. The CDR3 is made up of 13 amino acids. Germline loops: CDR1 SQVTM, CDR2 ANQGSEA. The CDR3 spells CSVEDTYTDTQYF. In DNA, the CDR3 is TGCAGCGTCGAGGACACTTACACAGATACGCAGTATTTT.

The gene calls are TRBV5-1 and TRBJ2-1, with 10 bases aligning to TRBD2. The ends lost 0 bases at V and 8 bases at J; junction bases unmatched: 8. Looked up from germline, CDR1 is SGHRS and CDR2 is YFSETQ. CDR3 size: 16 residues. As DNA, the CDR3 is TGCGCCAGCAGCTTGGCGCCTAGCGGGGGCTTAGATGAGCAGTTCTTC. This translates into CASSLAPSGGLDEQFF.

V is TRBV11-2 and J is TRBJ2-3; TRBD2 matches at 10 bases. This CDR3 has 17 amino acids. CDR1 SGHAT and CDR2 FQNNGV come from the germline V gene. V lost 3 bases to trimming and J lost 4 bases; unmatched junction nucleotides: 10. The CDR3 region has the DNA TGTGCCAGCAGCTTGGACCTAGCGGGAGCAGGGGCAGATACGCAGTATTTT. This codes for CASSLDLAGAGADTQYF.

The gene calls are TRBV5-1 and TRBJ2-1, with TRBD1 matching 7 bases. V trimming: 4 bases; J trimming: 0 bases; junction bases outside the gene matches: 7. CDR1 is SGHRS and CDR2 is YFSETQ in the germline V gene. The CDR3 sequence is 16 residues long. The CDR3 DNA is TGCGCCAGCAGCCTCGACAGGGCGAGCTCCTACAATGAGCAGTTCTTC. This codes for CASSLDRASSYNEQFF.

This rearrangement joins TRBV6-5 to TRBJ2-2; no clear D. This CDR3 region has 13 residues. The germline CDR1 and CDR2 sequences are MNHEY and SVGAGI. V shed 6 bases and J shed 5 bases, with 10 bases lying between them. The CDR3 DNA is TGTGCCAGCAGCCCCACGAGTACCGGGGAGCTGTTTTTT. Protein sequence: CASSPTSTGELFF.

The chain is built from TRBV19 and TRBJ2-3; D possibly corresponds to TRBD1 (6 bases). Trimming removed 7 bases at V and 3 bases at J, with 17 bases between. Looked up from germline, CDR1 is LNHDA and CDR2 is SQIVND (reference sequence). The CDR3 covers 15 residues. The CDR3 DNA follows: TGTGCCAGTATGGGGACACTCAAGAGGACAGATACGCAGTATTTT. Protein product: CASMGTLKRTDTQYF.

The V and J genes are TRBV11-2 and TRBJ1-1; D ambiguous. Trimming cost V 3 bases and J 1 base, with 6 bases left between them. The CDR3 totals 13 residues. CDR1 is SGHAT, CDR2 FQNNGV, per germline. The DNA of the CDR3 is TGTGCCAGCAGCTTTGGTGGGAACACTGAAGCTTTCTTT. It is translated as CASSFGGNTEAFF.

The CDR3 DNA reads TGTGCCAGCTCACCACCCCCCGGGGTTGAAGCTTTCTTT. This translates into CASSPPPGVEAFF. The chain combines TRBV18 with TRBJ1-1; D call uncertain. The CDR3 sequence is 13 residues long. In germline, CDR1 is KGHSH, CDR2 LQKENI. V was cut by 0 bases and J by 7 bases, with 9 bases left in between.

The rearrangement uses TRBV15 and TRBJ1-5; D is unclear. CDR3 length: 16 amino acids. Trimming took off 0 bases at V and 7 bases at J, with 16 bases between the two ends. In germline, CDR1 is LNHNV, CDR2 YYDKDF (reference sequence). As DNA, the CDR3 is TGTGCCACCAGCAGAGATTGGGCAGGCGGAAGCCAGCCCCAGCATTTT. It is translated as CATSRDWAGGSQPQHF.

In nucleotides, the CDR3 is TGTGCTAGTGAAGGTTGGGGGAACACTGAAGCTTTCTTT. This translates into CASEGWGNTEAFF. The J gene is TRBJ1-1, the V gene TRBV12-5; D not certain. This CDR3 contains 13 residues. CDR1 LGHNT and CDR2 FRNRAP come from the germline V gene. Trimming left V 7 bases short and J 1 base short, with 10 bases between.